The clone carrying this TCR beta chain showed up just a few times. TCRdb redid the calling of the 5' RACE reads with MiXCR, one entry per CDR3 protein. The sample records a few hundred thousand distinct CDR3 sequences, roughly 16% being singletons. The CDR3 consists of 15 residues. Germline-derived CDR1 and CDR2 are DFQATT and SNEGSKA (reference sequence). V was pared by 1 base and J by 3 bases, with 15 bases between. This sample stems from a study of T-cell memory formation after mild COVID-19. Turning to the study itself: TCR clustering was largely donor specific.

The V call is TRBV20-1, the J call TRBJ1-1, with D hard to call. The sequenced material came from PBMCs or a T cell subset sorted from them (not recorded which). This clonotype was sampled from a man aged 18 to 30 who had mild COVID-19 (a few samples of this study predate the infection). Cell type and time point are not known. The CDR3, as DNA: TGCAGTGCTAGAGTCCTCCCTCGAGGGCACACTGAAGCTTTCTTT. It encodes CSARVLPRGHTEAFF.